The clone carrying this T cell receptor (beta chain) showed up just once. The data are from a study of shared clonotypes between healthy human individuals. This CDR3 has 16 amino acids. Germline V gene lookup returns CDR1 GTSNPN and CDR2 SVGIG (reference sequence). With 1 base removed from V and 4 bases from J, the gap between germline ends came to 18 bases. The assay ran at deep level. Clones were sequenced by immunoSEQ multiplex PCR, and TCRdb holds only the in-frame ones, with some missing. Among around 450,000 clones, around 79% were seen once, and the ten largest hold roughly 13%. The V and J genes are TRBV30 and TRBJ2-3, with D unclear. Sequencing used PBMCs. This TCR derives from a middle-aged woman in good health. Some clones in this sample may be carry-over from other donors' samples. The CDR3, as DNA: TGTGCCTGGAGTGAAGGTACGCGTGGTGTGGCAGATACGCAGTATTTT. Its translation is CAWSEGTRGVADTQYF.